This T cell receptor (beta chain) was captured in a study of cytomegalovirus exposure and HLA in healthy donors. The PCR was carried out with 60 Vbeta primers and 13 Jbeta primers. Original data processing: Later, some 75 million unique TCR beta chains were counted in an analysis, and about 10 million of them were shared. Sequencing was performed with immunoSEQ multiplex PCR; in TCRdb, only in-frame clones are kept and a portion is missing. V and J calls and clone size are as listed in that table; D and trimming were resolved from the DNA. Altogether 100,000 to 150,000 clones are present, roughly four fifths being singletons, with the ten largest covering around 3.9%. This clone is a singleton in its sample. Its antigen remains unknown. Unmatched junction bases numbered 11, after V lost 3 bases and J lost 8 bases. Germline-derived CDR1 and CDR2 are MDHEN and SYDVKM. The CDR3 sequence is 15 residues long.

Study-level results: A later analysis showed that HLA-associated TCR beta chains had undergone more clonal expansion than equally common others. Prediction of most subjects' HLA-A and HLA-B alleles by TCR beta sequences was reportedly accurate.

The sequence was collected from a woman between 45 and 65 years old in good health and CMV-seropositive. The sample taken for sequencing was PBMCs. The genes are TRBV28 and TRBJ1-2; 8 nucleotides match TRBD1. The DNA of the CDR3 is TGTGCCAGCAGTTTGCCGGGACAGGTTTCACGCGGCTACACCTTC. Translated, it gives CASSLPGQVSRGYTF.